A single sample gave rise to the 13 T cell receptor beta chains below, sequenced in a study of blood T cells in healthy people across ages. A sample-barcoded 5' primer and a J-beta primer mix were used in a second PCR of roughly 7 to 11 cycles. TCRdb independently ran MiXCR on the 5' RACE reads; one entry per CDR3 protein. The sample consists of about 640,000 distinct CDR3 sequences, 58% of them appearing once. Material for sequencing was blood. Receptors were obtained from a man aged 60 to 69 in good health.

This clonotype was picked up a small number of times. The genes are TRBV2 and TRBJ2-7; no clear D gene. The V end was cut by 4 bases, the J end by 0 bases, with 7 bases between. The V gene's germline CDR1 is SNHLY and CDR2 FYNNEI. The CDR3 is 13 residues long. The DNA for the CDR3 is TGTGCCAGCAGTGCTGACCTCTCCTACGAGCAGTACTTC. Translating it yields CASSADLSYEQYF.

This sequence joins TRBV20-1 and TRBJ2-5, with TRBD2 matching 9 bases. CDR3 length: 16 residues. V shed 0 bases and J 4 bases; nucleotides not matched to a gene: 9. Per the germline V gene, CDR1 is DFQATT and CDR2 is SNEGSKA (reference sequence). DNA of the CDR3: TGCAGTGCTAGAGATACAGGGCTAGCGGGGTCAGAGACCCAGTACTTC. Translated, it gives CSARDTGLAGSETQYF.

In this sample, this clonotype turned up a few times. The CDR3 nucleotides are TGTGCCAGCACCCAAACCTACGAGCAGTACTTC. Translated, it gives CASTQTYEQYF. The chain links TRBV2 to TRBJ2-7, with D unclear. The germline V gene encodes CDR1 SNHLY and CDR2 FYNNEI. The CDR3 covers 11 residues. V was shortened by 7 bases and J by 2 bases, with 6 bases between the two germline ends. Together with reference TRBV2 and TRBJ2-7, the CDR3 gives the full variable domain: EPEVTQTPSHQVTQMGQEVILRCVPISNHLYFYWYRQILGQKVEFLVSFYNNEISEKSEIFDDQFSVERPDGSNFTLKIRSTKLEDSAMYFCASTQTYEQYFGPGTRLTVT.

V gene TRBV7-9 combines with J gene TRBJ1-6; 8 bases fit TRBD1. V dropped 6 bases and J dropped 9; count of bases not matched to a gene: 7. Germline V gene sequence: CDR1 SEHNR, CDR2 FQNEAQ (reference sequence). CDR3 length: 14 amino acids. CDR3 sequence: CASRSGQGPSPLHF. For the CDR3, the DNA is TGTGCCAGCAGAAGTGGACAGGGCCCTTCACCCCTCCACTTT.

This clonotype was seen more than once but under ten times. The chain links TRBV5-1 to TRBJ2-4; a possible D gene is TRBD1 (6 bases). The CDR3 covers 15 residues. Trimming cost V 4 bases and J 6 bases, with 17 bases left between them. CDR1 and CDR2 from the germline V gene are SGHRS and YFSETQ. In DNA, the CDR3 is TGCGCCAGCAGCCGGTCGTCAGGGGCACCAAACATTCAGTACTTC. Translating it yields CASSRSSGAPNIQYF.

The rearrangement links TRBV28 to TRBJ2-1; 12 nucleotides match TRBD2. The germline V gene encodes CDR1 MDHEN and CDR2 SYDVKM. The CDR3 loop spans 15 amino acids. V lost 6 bases, J lost 5 bases, and 5 bases stayed unmatched. Written as DNA, the CDR3 is TGTGCCAGCAGGACCCGGACTAGCGGGGACAATGAGCAGTTCTTC. Protein product: CASRTRTSGDNEQFF.

The chain employs TRBV6-1 and TRBJ2-5; 13 nucleotides match TRBD2. This CDR3 comprises 18 residues. Germline CDR1 MNHNS, CDR2 SASEGT. Germline trimming cut 6 bases from V and 11 bases from J; bases unmatched to any gene: 21. In DNA form, the CDR3 reads TGTGCCAGCAGGGACAGGGTACTGACTAGCGGGAGGACGAATGAGCAGTACTTC. It codes for CASRDRVLTSGRTNEQYF.

On this clonotype itself: The junction departs from the called germline gene at one end, perhaps through a read error. The gene calls are TRBV14 and TRBJ2-1; TRBD2 agrees at 11 bases. Germline V CDR1 and CDR2: SGHDN, FVKESK. This CDR3 has 19 residues. CDR3 region: CASSQPGLAAQSSYNGQFF. CDR3 coding DNA: TGTGCCAGCAGCCAACCGGGACTAGCGGCGCAAAGCTCCTACAATGGGCAGTTCTTC.

The chain joins TRBV5-1 to TRBJ2-1, with 9 bases fitting TRBD1. Looked up from germline, CDR1 is SGHRS and CDR2 is YFSETQ. The CDR3 loop spans 14 amino acids. Trimming removed 4 bases from V and 7 bases from J; junction bases left unmatched: 6. Written as DNA, the CDR3 is TGCGCCAGCAGCAAACAGACAGGGGGTAATGAGCAGTTCTTC. Protein sequence: CASSKQTGGNEQFF.

V and J are TRBV11-2 and TRBJ2-5, with D possibly being TRBD2 (5 bases). Looked up from germline, CDR1 is SGHAT and CDR2 is FQNNGV. The CDR3 contains 14 residues. Trimming left V 5 bases short and J 5 bases short, with 15 bases between. CDR3 DNA: TGTGCCAGCAGCCTTGAGGGCCCGGAGGAGACCCAGTACTTC. It specifies CASSLEGPEETQYF.

The chain uses TRBV19 and TRBJ1-1; D ambiguous. Between the trimmed V and J ends, which lost 7 bases and 1 base, there was a span of 16 bases. Germline V CDR1 and CDR2: LNHDA, SQIVND (reference sequence). The CDR3 runs 15 residues. CDR3 sequence reads: CASTTWAGKNTEAFF. DNA for the CDR3: TGTGCCAGTACGACATGGGCAGGCAAGAACACTGAAGCTTTCTTT.

This clonotype has a handful of counts. The rearrangement joins TRBV3-1 to TRBJ2-6, with D uncertain. Trimming took 6 bases from V and 0 from J, leaving 9 bases between them. The length of the CDR3 is 15 residues. Looked up from germline, CDR1 is LGHDT and CDR2 is YNNKEL (reference sequence). CDR3 sequence: CASRPTVSGANVLTF. CDR3 nucleotides: TGTGCCAGCAGGCCCACAGTCTCTGGGGCCAACGTCCTGACTTTC.

This clonotype was picked up a small number of times. The rearrangement joins TRBV20-1 to TRBJ1-1; 7 nucleotides line up with TRBD1. CDR3 length equals 15 residues. Germline V gene sequence: CDR1 DFQATT, CDR2 SNEGSKA (reference sequence). CDR3: CRARDTRGLNTEAFF. The CDR3 DNA is TGCAGAGCCCGGGACACAAGGGGGCTGAACACTGAAGCTTTCTTT.